This T cell receptor beta chain was sequenced for a study of T cells after yellow fever vaccination. MiXCR was run by TCRdb on the 5' RACE reads, yielding one entry per CDR3 protein. Among 200,000 to 300,000 distinct CDR3 sequences listed, approximately 6.3% were seen once. Germline CDR1 and CDR2: MDHEN and SYDVKM. The CDR3 runs to 13 residues. Trimming removed 7 bases from V and 3 bases from J, with 11 bases in between. In this sample, this clonotype turned up many times. The material was CD4+ T cells sorted from PBMCs, obtained on the day of the yellow fever booster vaccination. The J gene is TRBJ2-3, the V gene TRBV28; tentative D call: TRBD2 (5 bases). The clonotype comes from a man younger than 40 who received the YFV17D yellow fever vaccine. Here the CDR3 DNA reads TGTGCCAGCACCAGAGGAGGTACAGATACGCAGTATTTT. It codes for CASTRGGTDTQYF. The complete variable domain, with remaining parts taken from reference TRBV28 and TRBJ2-3, reads DVKVTQSSRYLVKRTGEKVFLECVQDMDHENMFWYRQDPGLGLRLIYFSYDVKMKEKGDIPEGYSVSREKKERFSLILESASTNQTSMYLCASTRGGTDTQYFGPGTRLTVL.